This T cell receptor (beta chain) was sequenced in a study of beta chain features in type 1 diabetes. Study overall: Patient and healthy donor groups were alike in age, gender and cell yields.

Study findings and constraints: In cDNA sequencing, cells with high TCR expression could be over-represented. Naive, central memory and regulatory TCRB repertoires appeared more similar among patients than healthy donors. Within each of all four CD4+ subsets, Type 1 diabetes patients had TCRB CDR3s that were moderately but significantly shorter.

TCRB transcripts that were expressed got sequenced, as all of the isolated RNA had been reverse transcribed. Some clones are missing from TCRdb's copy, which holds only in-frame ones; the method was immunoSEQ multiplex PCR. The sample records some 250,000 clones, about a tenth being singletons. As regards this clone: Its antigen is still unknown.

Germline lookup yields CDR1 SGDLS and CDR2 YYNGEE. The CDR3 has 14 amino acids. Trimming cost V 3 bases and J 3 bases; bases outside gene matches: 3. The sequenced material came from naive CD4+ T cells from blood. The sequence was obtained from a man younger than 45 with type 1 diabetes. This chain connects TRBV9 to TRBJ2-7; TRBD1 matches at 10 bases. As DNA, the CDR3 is TGTGCCAGCAGCGCCGGGACAGGGGTCTACGAGCAGTACTTC. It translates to CASSAGTGVYEQYF. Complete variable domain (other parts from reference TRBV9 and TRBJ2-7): DSGVTQTPKHLITATGQRVTLRCSPRSGDLSVYWYQQSLDQGLQFLIQYYNGEERAKGNILERFSAQQFPDLHSELNLSSLELGDSALYFCASSAGTGVYEQYFGPGTRLTVT.